The clone carrying this TCR beta chain came up once. Its cognate antigen is unknown. The data stem from a study of T-cell reconstitution after alpha-beta-depleted transplantation in children. The germline V gene has CDR1 MDHEN and CDR2 SYDVKM. The CDR3 loop spans 16 amino acids. V lost 11 bases and J lost 0, with 17 bases in between. TCRbeta library construction was performed incorporating unique molecular identifiers. One entry per CDR3 protein, called by TCRdb with MiXCR from the PCR reads. Of more than 90,000 distinct CDR3 sequences listed, about 9.4% are singletons. Study-level points and caveats: As was reported, about two months after transplant, alpha-beta T cells came from several hundred expanded graft clones. At the one-year point after transplant, T-cell counts and TCRbeta diversity were found to come mostly from T cells that had been newly produced. For some patients, TCRbeta diversity was high at day 60 because of recipient T cells and thymic progenitors that survived.

The V gene is TRBV28, the J gene TRBJ2-6, with D perhaps matching TRBD2 (5 bases). The sample was PBMCs, taken before TCRalphabeta/CD19-depleted stem cell transplant. The clonotype comes from a boy aged 2-15 years with acute lymphoblastic leukemia, due to receive a stem cell transplant. CDR3 DNA sequence: TGTGCCGGCGGAGGCAGCCCCCTCTCTGGGGCCAACGTCCTGACTTTC. Residues: CAGGGSPLSGANVLTF.